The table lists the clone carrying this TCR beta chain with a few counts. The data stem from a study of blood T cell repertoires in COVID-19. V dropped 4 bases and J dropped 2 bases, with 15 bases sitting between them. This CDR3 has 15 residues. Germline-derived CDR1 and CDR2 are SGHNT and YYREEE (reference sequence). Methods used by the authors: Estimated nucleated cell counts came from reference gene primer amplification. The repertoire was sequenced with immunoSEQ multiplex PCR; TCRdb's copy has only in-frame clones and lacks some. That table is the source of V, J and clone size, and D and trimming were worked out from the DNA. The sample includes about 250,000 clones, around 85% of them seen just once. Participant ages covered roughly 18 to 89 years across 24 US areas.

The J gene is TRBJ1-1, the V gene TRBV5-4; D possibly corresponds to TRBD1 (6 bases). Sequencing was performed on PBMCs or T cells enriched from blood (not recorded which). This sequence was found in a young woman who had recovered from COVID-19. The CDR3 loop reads CASSTGWTANTEAFF. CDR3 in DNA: TGTGCCAGCAGCACGGGGTGGACAGCTAACACTGAAGCTTTCTTT.